The sequence of this T cell receptor (beta chain) was determined in a study of shared clonotypes between healthy human individuals. Data came from immunoSEQ multiplex PCR; TCRdb stores just in-frame clones and leaves some out. The data show 2 million to 2.5 million clones, roughly 95% seen once. The sequenced material came from naive CD4+ T cells sorted from blood. The subset here: CD45RA+ positively selected. The source is a man aged 18 to 35 in good health.

The CDR3 DNA follows: TGTGCCACCAGCAGAGACGCCGGACAGGTTGGCAATCAGCCCCAGCATTTT. Protein sequence: CATSRDAGQVGNQPQHF. This chain connects TRBV15 to TRBJ1-5; TRBD1 matches at 7 bases. V lost 0 bases to trimming and J lost 2 bases; unmatched junction nucleotides: 7. Germline V gene data show CDR1 as LNHNV and CDR2 as YYDKDF (reference sequence). This CDR3 spans 17 amino acids.